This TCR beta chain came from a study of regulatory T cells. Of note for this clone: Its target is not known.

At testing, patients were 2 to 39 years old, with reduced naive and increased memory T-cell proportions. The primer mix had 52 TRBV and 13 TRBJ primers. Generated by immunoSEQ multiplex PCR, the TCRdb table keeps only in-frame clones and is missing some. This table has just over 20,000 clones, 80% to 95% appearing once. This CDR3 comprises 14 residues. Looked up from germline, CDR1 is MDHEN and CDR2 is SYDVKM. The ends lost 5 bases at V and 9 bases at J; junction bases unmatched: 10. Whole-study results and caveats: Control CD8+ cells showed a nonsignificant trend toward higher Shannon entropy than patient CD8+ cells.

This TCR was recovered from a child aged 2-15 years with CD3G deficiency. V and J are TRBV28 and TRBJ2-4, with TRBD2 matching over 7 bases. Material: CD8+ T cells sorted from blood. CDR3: CASSVGAGATIQYF. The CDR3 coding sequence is TGTGCCAGCAGTGTTGGCGCGGGAGCTACCATTCAGTACTTC. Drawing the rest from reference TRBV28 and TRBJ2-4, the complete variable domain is DVKVTQSSRYLVKRTGEKVFLECVQDMDHENMFWYRQDPGLGLRLIYFSYDVKMKEKGDIPEGYSVSREKKERFSLILESASTNQTSMYLCASSVGAGATIQYFGAGTRLSVL.